The text below deals with one T cell receptor (beta chain). Time point meaning: pretreatment peripheral blood. The sample belongs to a study of PD-L1 blockade in urothelial cancer. Study in general: Of 29 patients, around 25 were males with bladder-origin urothelial cancer. Median blood clonality was roughly 0.088, with about 81,000 unique TCRs.

This CDR3 has 13 residues. Trimming shortened V by 6 bases and J by 4 bases, and 10 bases separated the two germline ends. Germline CDR1 MNHEY, CDR2 SVGAGI. Spiked synthetic TCR analogs estimated absolute template abundance per PCR. Generated by immunoSEQ multiplex PCR, the TCRdb table keeps only in-frame clones and is missing some. The sample comprises about 87,000 clones, less than 90% of which are singletons, and roughly 2% rests with the top ten. The TCR sequence derives from a man in his 60s with urothelial cancer. The input for sequencing was PBMCs, taken around atezolizumab (anti-PD-L1) treatment. V usage is TRBV6-5 and J usage is TRBJ1-5; D possibly corresponds to TRBD1 (6 bases). This chain's CDR3 is CASRSDRNQPQHF. The CDR3 DNA follows: TGTGCCAGCAGGTCCGACAGGAATCAGCCCCAGCATTTT.